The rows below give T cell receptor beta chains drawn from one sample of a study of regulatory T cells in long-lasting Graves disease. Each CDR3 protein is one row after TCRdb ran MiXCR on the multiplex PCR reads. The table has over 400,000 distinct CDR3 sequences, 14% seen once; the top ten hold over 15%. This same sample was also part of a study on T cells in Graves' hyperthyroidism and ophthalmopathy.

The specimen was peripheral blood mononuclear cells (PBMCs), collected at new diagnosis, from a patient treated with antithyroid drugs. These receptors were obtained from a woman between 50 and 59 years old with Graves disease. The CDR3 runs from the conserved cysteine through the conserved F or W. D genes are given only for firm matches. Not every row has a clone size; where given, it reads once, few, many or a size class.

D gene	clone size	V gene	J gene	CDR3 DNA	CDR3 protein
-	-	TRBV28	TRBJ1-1	TGTGCCAGCAGCGGGGGGGCTAATGAAGCTTTCTTT	CASSGGANEAFF
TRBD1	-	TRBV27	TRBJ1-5	TGTGCCAGCAGTTTTGGACAGGGAAGTCAGCCCCAGCATTTT	CASSFGQGSQPQHF
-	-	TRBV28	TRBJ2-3	TGTGCCAGCAGTTTGGACAGTCGTACGCAGTATTTT	CASSLDSRTQYF
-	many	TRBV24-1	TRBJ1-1	TGTGCCACCAGTGAGTCCAGGGAGACTGAAGCTTTCTTT	CATSESRETEAFF
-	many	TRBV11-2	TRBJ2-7	TGTGCCAGCAGCACGACCCGGAAGGGTCAGGGATTATCCTACTACGAGCAGTACTTC	CASSTTRKGQGLSYYEQYF
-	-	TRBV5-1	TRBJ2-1	TGTGCCAGCAGCTTGCCAGGGAGGGACAATAAGCAGTTCTTC	CASSLPGRDNKQFF
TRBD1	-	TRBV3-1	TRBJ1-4	TGTGCCAGCAGCCAAGACGGGACAGGGGGAAAACTGTTTTTT	CASSQDGTGGKLFF
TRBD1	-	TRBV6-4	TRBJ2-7	TGTGCCAGCAGTGACTCCCAAGGGACAGACTACGAGCAGTACTTC	CASSDSQGTDYEQYF
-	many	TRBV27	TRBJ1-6	TGTGCCAGCAGTTTAGAGGTAGGGGTGGATTCACCCCTCCACTTT	CASSLEVGVDSPLHF
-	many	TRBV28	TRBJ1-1	TGTGCCAGCAGTTTAATAGGGCTGAACACTGAAGCTTTCTTT	CASSLIGLNTEAFF
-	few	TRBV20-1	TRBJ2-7	TGCAGTGCTTGGGACACCTACGAGCAGTACTTC	CSAWDTYEQYF
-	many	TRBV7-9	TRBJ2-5	TGTGCCAGCAGCTCGGCCCCTCTGGGACAAGAGACCCAGTACTTC	CASSSAPLGQETQYF
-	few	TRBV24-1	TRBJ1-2	TGTGCCACCAGTGACCGGTTGGGGGGCGCTGGCTACACCTTC	CATSDRLGGAGYTF
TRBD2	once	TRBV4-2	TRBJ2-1	TGTGCCAGCAGTAGCGGGGTTATTTACAATGAGCAGTTCTTC	CASSSGVIYNEQFF
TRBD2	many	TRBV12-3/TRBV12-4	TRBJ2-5	TGTGCCAGCCTCCACGGAGGGACTAGCGGGAGCGGAGAGACCCAGTACTTC	CASLHGGTSGSGETQYF
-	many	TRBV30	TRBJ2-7	TGTGCCTGGAGACTGTATACCTACGAGCAGTACTTC	CAWRLYTYEQYF
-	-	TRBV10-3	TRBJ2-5	TGTGCCATCAGTGACCCCGGCAAGACCCAGTACTTC	CAISDPGKTQYF
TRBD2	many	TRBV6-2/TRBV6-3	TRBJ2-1	TGTGCCAGCAGTGACGCCTTTAGCGGGAGGGCCATTGAGCAGTTCTTC	CASSDAFSGRAIEQFF
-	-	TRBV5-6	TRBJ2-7	TGTGCCAGCAGCTTGGGCAGTACGTGGTCCTACGAGCAGTACTTC	CASSLGSTWSYEQYF
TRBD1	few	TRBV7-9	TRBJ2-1	TGTGCCAGCAGCTTAGCCGGGACAGGGGGGTTCTTC	CASSLAGTGGFF
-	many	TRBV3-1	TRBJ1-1	TGTGCCAGCAGCCAAAGAGGAGGACACACTGAAGCTTTCTTT	CASSQRGGHTEAFF
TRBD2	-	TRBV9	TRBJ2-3	TGTGCCAGCAGCAGCCGCCGTGGGACTAGATATACAGATACGCAGTATTTT	CASSSRRGTRYTDTQYF
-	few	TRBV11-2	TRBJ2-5	TGTGCCAGCAGCTTAAAGGTTACCCCCTCTTCGGAGACCCAGTACTTC	CASSLKVTPSSETQYF
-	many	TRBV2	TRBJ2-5	TGTGCCAGCAGCCACAGAGTAGGGACGGAGACCCAGTACTTC	CASSHRVGTETQYF
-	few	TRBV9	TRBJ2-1	TGTGCCAGCAGCCCCCTCGGGGTCTACAATGAGCAGTTCTTC	CASSPLGVYNEQFF
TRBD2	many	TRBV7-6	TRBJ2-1	TGTGCCAGCAGCTTAGAAGCTAGCGGGGGGGAAAATGAGCAGTTCTTC	CASSLEASGGENEQFF
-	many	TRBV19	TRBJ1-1	TGTGCCAGTAGTAATGGGGGTTCCACTGAAGCTTTCTTT	CASSNGGSTEAFF
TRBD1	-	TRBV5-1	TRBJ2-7	TGCGCCAGCAGCCTGGATAGGGACAGGGGAGGCGAGCAGTACTTC	CASSLDRDRGGEQYF
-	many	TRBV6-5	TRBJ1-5	TGTGCCAGCAGGTACGAAAATAGCAATCAGCCCCAGCATTTT	CASRYENSNQPQHF
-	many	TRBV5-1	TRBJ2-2	TGCGCCAGCAGCGACTATTCCGGGGAGCTGTTTTTT	CASSDYSGELFF
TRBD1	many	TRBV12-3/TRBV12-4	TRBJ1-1	TGTGCCAGCAGACGGGACAGAAGCCCGAACACTGAAGCTTTCTTT	CASRRDRSPNTEAFF
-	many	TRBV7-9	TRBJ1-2	TGTGCCAGCAGCTTCGCCACGGACTATGGCTACACCTTC	CASSFATDYGYTF
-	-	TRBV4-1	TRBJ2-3	TGCGCCAGCAGCCAGGTACTAGTTGATACGCAGTATTTT	CASSQVLVDTQYF
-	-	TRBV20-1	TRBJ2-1	TGCAGTGCTGAAGGGGACCGCCTCTCCTACAATGAGCAGTTCTTC	CSAEGDRLSYNEQFF
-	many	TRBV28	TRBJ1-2	TGTGCCAGCAGTCCGGGGGACTTCCTCTATGGCTACACCTTC	CASSPGDFLYGYTF
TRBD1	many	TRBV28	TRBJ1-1	TGTGCCAGCAGCGAACAGGGGCTGAACACTGAAGCTTTCTTT	CASSEQGLNTEAFF
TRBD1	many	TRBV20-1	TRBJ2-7	TGCAGTGCTAGAGCCCCAGACAGGGGGGTATACGAGCAGTACTTC	CSARAPDRGVYEQYF
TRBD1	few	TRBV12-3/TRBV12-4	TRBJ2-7	TGTGCCAGCAGTTTGCCATCGACAGGGAAGGGAAACTACGAGCAGTACTTC	CASSLPSTGKGNYEQYF
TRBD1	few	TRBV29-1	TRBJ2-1	TGCAGCGTGCGCCGGGACAGTCTGTACAATGAGCAGTTCTTC	CSVRRDSLYNEQFF
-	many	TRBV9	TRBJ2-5	TGTGCCAGCAGCAGACCAGCTGAAGAGACCCAGTACTTC	CASSRPAEETQYF
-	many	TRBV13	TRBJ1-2	TGTGCCAGCAGCTTACCCGGGGTCGAGCACGGCTATGGCTACACCTTC	CASSLPGVEHGYGYTF
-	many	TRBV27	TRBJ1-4	TGTGCCAGCAGTTCCGATGGGGTGGGTGAAAAACTGTTTTTT	CASSSDGVGEKLFF
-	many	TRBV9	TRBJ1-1	TGTGCCAGCAGCGTAGCCGGAGGTATTGAAGCTTTCTTT	CASSVAGGIEAFF
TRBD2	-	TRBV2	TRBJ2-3	TGTGCCAGCAGGAAGGGACTAGCGGGAGTAGATACGCAGTATTTT	CASRKGLAGVDTQYF